The 14 T cell receptor beta chains below all came from one sample that was sequenced in a study of cytomegalovirus exposure and HLA in healthy donors (dated by TCRdb to 2016 to 2017). The library relied on the immunoSEQ multiplex PCR assay. For the multiplex PCR, a mixture combining 60 forward primers for TCR Vbeta segments and 13 reverse primers for TCR Jbeta segments was used. Here the immuneACCESS table is served through TCRdb, limited to in-frame sequences with V and J called. Missing clones are a known gap in these copies; in checked studies unresolved V genes cover under half, and the rest lacks a known reason. The sample table records tens of thousands of clones; 80% of these occur just once. The ten largest clones take up 20% to 25% of the sample. Sequenced sample: PBMCs. The receptors were gathered from a woman in her forties or fifties in good health and CMV-seropositive.

The V call is TRBV6-1, the J call TRBJ1-3; D uncertain. The CDR3 has 14 amino acids. Trimming pared 3 bases from V and 5 bases from J, leaving 11 bases between. CDR1 and CDR2 from the germline V gene are MNHNS and SASEGT. The CDR3 bases are TGTGCCAGCAGTGAGAGGTCAGAGAGAAACACCATATATTTT. Its protein is CASSERSERNTIYF.

Only a few counts were recorded for this clone. The chain couples TRBV7-2 to TRBJ1-2; tentative D call: TRBD1 (6 bases). There are 14 residues in the CDR3. Germline CDR1 is SGHTA and CDR2 is FQGNSA. The ends were cut back, 2 bases at V and 8 bases at J, with 15 bases in the middle. CDR3 DNA sequence: TGTGCCAGCAGCTTAAATTCCGGGGGGCGGGGCTACACCTTC. Translated: CASSLNSGGRGYTF.

This clone has just one count. The V call is TRBV27, the J call TRBJ2-7; 10 positions agree with TRBD2. Germline loops: CDR1 MNHEY, CDR2 SMNVEV (reference sequence). This CDR3 region has 16 residues. V dropped 4 bases and J dropped 3; count of bases not matched to a gene: 9. This CDR3 reads CASSYQLAGTLYEQYF. DNA of the CDR3: TGTGCCAGCAGTTACCAACTAGCGGGGACGCTCTACGAGCAGTACTTC.

The rearrangement uses TRBV7-8 and TRBJ1-2; 8 bases are shared with TRBD1. Germline-derived CDR1 and CDR2 are SGHVS and FQNEAQ. J lost 3 bases, V lost 2 bases, and 5 bases had no gene match. This CDR3 contains 15 residues. CDR3 sequence: CASSLNRGLDYGYTF. The DNA of the CDR3 is TGTGCCAGCAGCTTAAACAGGGGGTTAGACTATGGCTACACCTTC.

V usage is TRBV5-5 and J usage is TRBJ2-1; D call uncertain. CDR1 and CDR2 from the germline V gene are SGHKS and YYEKEE (reference sequence). The CDR3 loop spans 15 amino acids. Trimming left V 1 base short and J 2 bases short, with 10 bases between. The CDR3 DNA reads TGTGCCAGCAGCTTGTTGGGCGAAACCTACAATGAGCAGTTCTTC. It codes for CASSLLGETYNEQFF.

The chain has TRBV6-5 and TRBJ2-1; D uncertain. Trimming shortened V by 0 bases and J by 7 bases, and 4 bases separated the two germline ends. Germline CDR1 and CDR2: MNHEY and SVGAGI. The CDR3 runs 12 residues. The DNA of the CDR3 is TGTGCCAGCAGTTACTCACGGAATGAGCAGTTCTTC. It specifies CASSYSRNEQFF.

The chain has TRBV6-5 and TRBJ2-1; D call uncertain. Per germline, CDR1 MNHEY and CDR2 SVGAGI. The V and J ends lost 7 bases and 5 bases respectively, with 15 bases between them. The CDR3 is 14 residues long. DNA of the CDR3: TGTGCCAGCAAGGATATAACAGCCCACAATGAGCAGTTCTTC. Translated: CASKDITAHNEQFF.

The chain has TRBV21-1 and TRBJ2-7; the table names TRBD1, a call not compared with the DNA. TRBV21-1 is a pseudogene segment. CDR3 length: 13 residues. DNA of the CDR3: TGTGCCACCGGACGCAGGGAATCCTACGAGCAGTACGTC. Protein product: CATGRRESYEQYV.

V is TRBV5-6 and J is TRBJ1-3, with D perhaps TRBD1 (5 bases). This CDR3 is 17 amino acids long. Trimming took off 0 bases at V and 0 bases at J, with 13 bases between the two ends. Germline CDR1 and CDR2: SGHDT and YYEEEE. CDR3 in DNA: TGTGCCAGCAGCTTGGGGCCCACAGGAGCCTCTGGAAACACCATATATTTT. Its protein is CASSLGPTGASGNTIYF.

The CDR3 DNA is TGCGCCAGTGGGGCACAGGCCCCGGCCCTCTCCTACGAGCAGTACTTC. Its translation is CASGAQAPALSYEQYF. The chain links TRBV5-1 to TRBJ2-7; D is perhaps TRBD1 (5 bases). The V end lost 8 bases, the J end lost 0 bases, and 21 bases lay between the germline ends. The CDR3 consists of 16 residues. Germline CDR1 and CDR2: SGHRS and YFSETQ.

A note on this clone: The same CDR3 arises from other DNA sequences in this sample as well. V and J are TRBV27 and TRBJ2-7; D is perhaps TRBD1 (5 bases). Germline loops: CDR1 MNHEY, CDR2 SMNVEV (reference sequence). Trimming took 4 bases from V and 3 from J, leaving 10 bases between them. This CDR3 is built from 13 residues. CDR3 region: CASSSGDSYEQYF. CDR3 sequence (DNA): TGTGCCAGCAGTTCGGGTGACAGCTACGAGCAGTACTTC.

This sequence joins TRBV10-1 and TRBJ2-1, with 9 bases that match TRBD1. The CDR3 loop spans 15 amino acids. The germline gives CDR1 WNHNN, CDR2 SYGVQD (reference sequence). The V gene end was trimmed by 0 bases and the J gene end by 8 bases; junction bases not matched to a gene: 5. The chain's CDR3 is CASSESGTGSDEQFF. In nucleotides, the CDR3 is TGCGCCAGCAGTGAGTCGGGGACAGGGAGCGATGAGCAGTTCTTC.

This chain uses TRBV5-4 with TRBJ1-4; a possible D gene is TRBD1 (5 bases). The CDR3 extends over 15 amino acids. The V and J ends lost 0 bases and 7 bases respectively, with 13 bases between them. The germline V gene encodes CDR1 SGHNT and CDR2 YYREEE (reference sequence). In DNA form, the CDR3 reads TGTGCCAGCAGCTTGGGAACGGACGGGGGTGAAAAACTGTTTTTT. Protein sequence: CASSLGTDGGEKLFF.

This clone was seen just once. The J gene is TRBJ2-1, the V gene TRBV4-1; 10 nucleotides match TRBD2. The germline CDR1 and CDR2 sequences are MGHRA and YSYEKL. This CDR3 comprises 15 residues. Trimming removed 4 bases from V and 9 bases from J; junction bases left unmatched: 9. As DNA, the CDR3 is TGCGCCAGCAGCCCCTTAGCGGGAGGTATCGGTGAGCAGTTCTTC. This translates into CASSPLAGGIGEQFF.